The source of this T cell receptor (beta chain) is a study of T-cell reconstitution after alpha-beta-depleted transplantation in children. Broader study findings: At day 60, the high TCRbeta diversity found in some patients originated from recipient T cells and thymic progenitors that had survived.

This clonotype appeared a few times. No antigen is known for it. Compared with germline, one end of the junction differs, possibly owing to a read error. Unique molecular identifiers tagged the TCRbeta library. Using its own MiXCR run on the PCR reads, TCRdb lists one record per CDR3 protein. Altogether some 830,000 distinct CDR3 sequences are present, roughly 15% being singletons, with the ten largest covering around 5%. The CDR3 has 15 amino acids. Germline V gene data show CDR1 as SQVTM and CDR2 as ANQGSEA. This clonotype was sampled from a male patient younger than 18 who had a stem cell transplant for acute lymphoblastic leukemia, so the T cells may come from the graft donor. The sample in question was PBMCs, mostly from graft donor cells, obtained 360 days after TCRalphabeta/CD19-depleted stem cell transplant. This chain uses TRBV29-1 with TRBJ1-1, with a tentative D call TRBD1 (5 bases). As DNA, the CDR3 is TGCAGCGTGGAAGGTAGTACAGGAGTGAACACTGAAGCTTTCTTT. Residues: CSVEGSTGVNTEAFF. The whole variable domain, filled in from reference TRBV29-1 and TRBJ1-1, reads SAVISQKPSRDICQRGTSLTIQCQVDSQVTMMFWYRQQPGQSLTLIATANQGSEATYESGFVIDKFPISRPNLTFSTLTVSNMSPEDSSIYLCSVEGSTGVNTEAFFGQGTRLTVV.